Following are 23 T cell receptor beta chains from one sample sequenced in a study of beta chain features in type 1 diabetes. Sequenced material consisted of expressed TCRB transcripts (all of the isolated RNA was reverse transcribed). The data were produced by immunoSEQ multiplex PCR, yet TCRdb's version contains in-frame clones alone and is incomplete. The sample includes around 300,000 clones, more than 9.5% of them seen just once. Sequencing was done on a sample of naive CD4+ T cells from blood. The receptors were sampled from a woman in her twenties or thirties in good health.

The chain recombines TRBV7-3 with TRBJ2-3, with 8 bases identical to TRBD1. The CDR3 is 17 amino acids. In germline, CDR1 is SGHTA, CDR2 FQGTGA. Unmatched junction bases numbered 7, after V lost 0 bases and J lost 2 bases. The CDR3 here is CASSLTRRQGATDTQYF. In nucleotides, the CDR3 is TGTGCCAGCAGCTTAACCCGCAGGCAGGGGGCCACAGATACGCAGTATTTT.

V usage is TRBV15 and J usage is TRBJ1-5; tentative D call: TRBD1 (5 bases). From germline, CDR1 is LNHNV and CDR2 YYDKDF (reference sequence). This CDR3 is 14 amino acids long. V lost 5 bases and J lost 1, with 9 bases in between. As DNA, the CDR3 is TGTGCCACCAGCCCAGGGTTCAGCAATCAGCCCCAGCATTTT. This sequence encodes CATSPGFSNQPQHF.

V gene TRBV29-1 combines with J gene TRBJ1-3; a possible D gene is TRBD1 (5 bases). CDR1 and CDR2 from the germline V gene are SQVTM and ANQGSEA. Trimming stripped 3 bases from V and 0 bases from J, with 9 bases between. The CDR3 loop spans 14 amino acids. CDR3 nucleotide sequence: TGCAGCGTTGACAGGGCGAACTCTGGAAACACCATATATTTT. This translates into CSVDRANSGNTIYF.

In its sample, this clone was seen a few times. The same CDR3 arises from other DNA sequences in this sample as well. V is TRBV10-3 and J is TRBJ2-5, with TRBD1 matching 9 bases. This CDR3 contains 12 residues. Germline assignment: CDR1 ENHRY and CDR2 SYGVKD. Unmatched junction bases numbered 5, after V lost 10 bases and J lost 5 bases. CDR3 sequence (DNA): TGTGCCACCAGGACAGGGGAGGAGACCCAGTACTTC. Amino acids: CATRTGEETQYF.

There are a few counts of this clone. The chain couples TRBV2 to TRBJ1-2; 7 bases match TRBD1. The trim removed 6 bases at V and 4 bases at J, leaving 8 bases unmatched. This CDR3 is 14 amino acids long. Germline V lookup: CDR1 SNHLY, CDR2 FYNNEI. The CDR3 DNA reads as TGTGCCAGCAGGATCCTGGACAGGTCCTATGGCTACACCTTC. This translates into CASRILDRSYGYTF. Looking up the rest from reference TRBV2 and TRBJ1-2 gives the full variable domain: EPEVTQTPSHQVTQMGQEVILRCVPISNHLYFYWYRQILGQKVEFLVSFYNNEISEKSEIFDDQFSVERPDGSNFTLKIRSTKLEDSAMYFCASRILDRSYGYTFGSGTRLTVV.

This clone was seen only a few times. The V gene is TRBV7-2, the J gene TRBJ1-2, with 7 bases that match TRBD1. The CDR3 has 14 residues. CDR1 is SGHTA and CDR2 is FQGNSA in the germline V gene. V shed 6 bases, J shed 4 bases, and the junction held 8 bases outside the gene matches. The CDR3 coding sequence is TGTGCCAGCAGTAGGCCGGGACAGACCTATGGCTACACCTTC. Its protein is CASSRPGQTYGYTF.

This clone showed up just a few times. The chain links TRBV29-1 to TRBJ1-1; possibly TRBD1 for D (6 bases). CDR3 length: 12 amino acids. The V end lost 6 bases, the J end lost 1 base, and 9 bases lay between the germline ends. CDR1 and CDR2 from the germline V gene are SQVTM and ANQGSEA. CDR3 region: CSVQQGNTEAFF. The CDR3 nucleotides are TGCAGCGTCCAACAGGGGAACACTGAAGCTTTCTTT.

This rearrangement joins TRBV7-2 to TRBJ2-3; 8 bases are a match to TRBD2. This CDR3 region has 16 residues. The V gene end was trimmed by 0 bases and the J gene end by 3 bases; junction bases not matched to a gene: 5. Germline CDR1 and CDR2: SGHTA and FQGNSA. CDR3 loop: CASSLAWTSNTDTQYF. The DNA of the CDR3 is TGTGCCAGCAGCTTAGCGTGGACTAGCAATACAGATACGCAGTATTTT.

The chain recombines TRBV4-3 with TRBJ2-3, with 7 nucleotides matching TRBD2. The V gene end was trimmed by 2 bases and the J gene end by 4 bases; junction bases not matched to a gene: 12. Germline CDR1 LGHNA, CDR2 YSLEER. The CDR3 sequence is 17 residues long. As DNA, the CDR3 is TGCGCCAGCAGCCAACCCCCTAGCGGCCAGGCGCCAGATACGCAGTATTTT. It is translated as CASSQPPSGQAPDTQYF.

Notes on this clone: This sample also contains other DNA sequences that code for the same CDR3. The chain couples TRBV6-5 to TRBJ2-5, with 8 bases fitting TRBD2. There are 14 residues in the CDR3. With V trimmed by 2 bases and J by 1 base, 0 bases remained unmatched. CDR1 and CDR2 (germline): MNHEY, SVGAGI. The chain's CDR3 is CASSYGTSQETQYF. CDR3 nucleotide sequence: TGTGCCAGCAGTTACGGGACTAGCCAAGAGACCCAGTACTTC.

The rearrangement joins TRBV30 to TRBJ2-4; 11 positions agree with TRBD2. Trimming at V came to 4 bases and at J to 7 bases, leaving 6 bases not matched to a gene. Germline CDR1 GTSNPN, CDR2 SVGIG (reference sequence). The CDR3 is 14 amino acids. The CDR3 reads CAWNVAGGPNIQYF. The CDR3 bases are TGTGCCTGGAACGTAGCGGGAGGGCCGAACATTCAGTACTTC. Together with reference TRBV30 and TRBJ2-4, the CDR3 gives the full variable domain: SQTIHQWPATLVQPVGSPLSLECTVEGTSNPNLYWYRQAAGRGLQLLFYSVGIGQISSEVPQNLSASRPQDRQFILSSKKLLLSDSGFYLCAWNVAGGPNIQYFGAGTRLSVL.

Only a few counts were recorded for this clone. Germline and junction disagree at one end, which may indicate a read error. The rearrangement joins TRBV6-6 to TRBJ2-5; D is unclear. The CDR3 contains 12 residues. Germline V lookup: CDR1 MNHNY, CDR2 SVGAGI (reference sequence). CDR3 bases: TGTGCCATCAGTGAGAACCAAGAGACCCAGTACTTC. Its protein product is CAISENQETQYF.

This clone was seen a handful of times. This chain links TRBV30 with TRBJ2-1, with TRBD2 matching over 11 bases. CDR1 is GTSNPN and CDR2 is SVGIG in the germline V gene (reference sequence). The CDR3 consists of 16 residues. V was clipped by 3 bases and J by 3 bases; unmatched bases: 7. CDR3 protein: CAWSQGLAAIYNEQFF. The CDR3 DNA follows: TGTGCCTGGAGCCAGGGACTAGCGGCTATCTACAATGAGCAGTTCTTC.

The CDR3 nucleotides are TGTGCCAGCAGTGCCCCTAGCCGGGCAGATACGCAGTATTTT. This codes for CASSAPSRADTQYF. The chain carries TRBV2 and TRBJ2-3; D perhaps matches TRBD2 (5 bases). This CDR3 has 14 residues. Trimming removed 4 bases from V and 4 bases from J, with 12 bases in between. CDR1 and CDR2 (germline): SNHLY, FYNNEI.

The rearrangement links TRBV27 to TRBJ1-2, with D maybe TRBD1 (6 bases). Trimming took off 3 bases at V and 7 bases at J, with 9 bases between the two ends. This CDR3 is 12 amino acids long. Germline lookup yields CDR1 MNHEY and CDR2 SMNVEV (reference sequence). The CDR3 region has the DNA TGTGCCAGCAGTTTGGGGGGGCGTGGCTACACCTTC. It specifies CASSLGGRGYTF.

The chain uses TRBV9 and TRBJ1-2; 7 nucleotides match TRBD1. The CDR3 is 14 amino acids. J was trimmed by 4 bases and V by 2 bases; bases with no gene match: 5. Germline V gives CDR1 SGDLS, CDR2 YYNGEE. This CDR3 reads CASSVDRVAYGYTF. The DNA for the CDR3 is TGTGCCAGCAGCGTCGACAGGGTGGCCTATGGCTACACCTTC.

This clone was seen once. The CDR3 spells CASSPDPGYTEAFF. DNA for the CDR3: TGCGCCAGCAGTCCAGATCCAGGGTACACTGAAGCTTTCTTT. V is TRBV4-3 and J is TRBJ1-1, with D perhaps TRBD1 (5 bases). Germline CDR1 and CDR2: LGHNA and YSLEER. The CDR3 runs 14 residues. V lost 6 bases to trimming and J lost 3 bases, with 14 bases between them.

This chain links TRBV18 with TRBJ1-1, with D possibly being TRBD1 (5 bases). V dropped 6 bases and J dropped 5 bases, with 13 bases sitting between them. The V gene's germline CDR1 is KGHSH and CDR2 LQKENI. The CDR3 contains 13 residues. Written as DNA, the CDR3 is TGTGCCAGCTCCCCGAACGGGGGAACTGAAGCTTTCTTT. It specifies CASSPNGGTEAFF.

The CDR3 loop is CASSGSGSLGTDTQYF. DNA of the CDR3: TGTGCCAGCAGCGGTAGCGGGAGCCTCGGCACAGATACGCAGTATTTT. The chain combines TRBV5-4 with TRBJ2-3; 9 nucleotides match TRBD2. Germline-derived CDR1 and CDR2 are SGHNT and YYREEE (reference sequence). The CDR3 is made up of 16 amino acids. V lost 4 bases, J lost 1 base, and 7 bases stayed unmatched.

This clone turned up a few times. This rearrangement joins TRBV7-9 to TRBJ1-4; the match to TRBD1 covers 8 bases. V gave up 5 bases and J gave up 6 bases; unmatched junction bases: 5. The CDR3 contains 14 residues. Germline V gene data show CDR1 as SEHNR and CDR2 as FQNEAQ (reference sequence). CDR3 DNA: TGTGCCAGCAGCCGCATGGACAGGGATGAAAAACTGTTTTTT. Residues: CASSRMDRDEKLFF.

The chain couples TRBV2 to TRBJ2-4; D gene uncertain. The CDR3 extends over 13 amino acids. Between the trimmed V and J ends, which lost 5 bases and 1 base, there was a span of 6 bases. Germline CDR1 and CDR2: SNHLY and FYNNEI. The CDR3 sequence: CASSSEAKNIQYF. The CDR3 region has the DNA TGTGCCAGCAGTAGCGAGGCCAAAAACATTCAGTACTTC.

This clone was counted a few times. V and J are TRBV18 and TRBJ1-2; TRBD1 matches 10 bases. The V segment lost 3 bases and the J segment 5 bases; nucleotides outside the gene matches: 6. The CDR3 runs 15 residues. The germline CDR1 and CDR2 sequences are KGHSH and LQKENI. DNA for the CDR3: TGTGCCAGCTCACCTTGGGACAGGGGTATTTATGGCTACACCTTC. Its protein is CASSPWDRGIYGYTF. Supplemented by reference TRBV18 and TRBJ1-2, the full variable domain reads NAGVMQNPRHLVRRRGQEARLRCSPMKGHSHVYWYRQLPEEGLKFMVYLQKENIIDESGMPKERFSAEFPKEGPSILRIQQVVRGDSAAYFCASSPWDRGIYGYTFGSGTRLTVV.

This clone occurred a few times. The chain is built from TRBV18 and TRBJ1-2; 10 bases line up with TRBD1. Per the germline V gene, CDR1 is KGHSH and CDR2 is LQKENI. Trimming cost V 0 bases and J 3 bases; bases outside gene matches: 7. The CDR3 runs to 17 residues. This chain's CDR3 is CASSPPKGQGLDYGYTF. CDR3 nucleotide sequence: TGTGCCAGCTCACCACCGAAGGGACAGGGGCTCGACTATGGCTACACCTTC.